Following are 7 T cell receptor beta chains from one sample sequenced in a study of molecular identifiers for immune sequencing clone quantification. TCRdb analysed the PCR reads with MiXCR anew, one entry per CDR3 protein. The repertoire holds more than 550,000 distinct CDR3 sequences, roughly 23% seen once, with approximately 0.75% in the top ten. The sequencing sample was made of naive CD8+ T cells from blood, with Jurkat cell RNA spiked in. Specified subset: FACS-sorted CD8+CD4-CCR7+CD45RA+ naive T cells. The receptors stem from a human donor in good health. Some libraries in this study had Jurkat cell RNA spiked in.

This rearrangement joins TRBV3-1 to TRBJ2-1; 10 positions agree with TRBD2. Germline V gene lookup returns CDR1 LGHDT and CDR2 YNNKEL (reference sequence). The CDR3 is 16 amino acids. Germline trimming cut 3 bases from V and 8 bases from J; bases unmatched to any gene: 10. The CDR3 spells CASSHEPGTSVYEQFF. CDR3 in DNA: TGTGCCAGCAGCCACGAACCCGGGACTAGCGTATATGAGCAGTTCTTC.

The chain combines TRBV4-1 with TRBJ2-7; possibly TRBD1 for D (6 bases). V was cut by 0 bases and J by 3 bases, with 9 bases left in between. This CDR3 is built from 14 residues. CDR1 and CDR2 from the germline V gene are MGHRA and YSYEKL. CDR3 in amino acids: CASSQENRDYEQYF. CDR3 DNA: TGCGCCAGCAGCCAAGAAAACAGGGACTACGAGCAGTACTTC.

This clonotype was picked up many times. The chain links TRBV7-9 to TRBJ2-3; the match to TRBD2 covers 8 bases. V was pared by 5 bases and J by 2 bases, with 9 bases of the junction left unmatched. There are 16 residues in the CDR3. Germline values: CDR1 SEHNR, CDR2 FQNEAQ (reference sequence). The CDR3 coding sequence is TGTGCCAGCAGCACCCAAACTAGCGGCTACACAGATACGCAGTATTTT. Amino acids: CASSTQTSGYTDTQYF.

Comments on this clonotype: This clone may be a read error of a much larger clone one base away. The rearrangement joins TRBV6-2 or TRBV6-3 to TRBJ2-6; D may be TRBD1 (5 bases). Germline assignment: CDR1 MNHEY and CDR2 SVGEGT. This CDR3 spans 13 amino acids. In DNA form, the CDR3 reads TGTGCCAGCAGAGGGGCTGGGGCCAACGTCCTGCCTTTC. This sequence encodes CASRGAGANVLPF.

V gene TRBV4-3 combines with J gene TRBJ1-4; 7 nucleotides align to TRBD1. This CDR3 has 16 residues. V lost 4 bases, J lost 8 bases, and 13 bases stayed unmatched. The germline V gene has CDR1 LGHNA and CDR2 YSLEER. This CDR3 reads CASSPLGQVQREKLFF. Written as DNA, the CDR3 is TGCGCCAGCAGCCCTCTAGGACAGGTACAGCGGGAAAAACTGTTTTTT.

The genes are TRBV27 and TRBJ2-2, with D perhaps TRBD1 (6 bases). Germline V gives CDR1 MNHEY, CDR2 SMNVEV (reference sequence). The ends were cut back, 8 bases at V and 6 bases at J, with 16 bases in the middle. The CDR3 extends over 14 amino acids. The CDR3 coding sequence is TGTGCCAGCCGACGAGGGGGAAGGGCCGGGGAGCTGTTTTTT. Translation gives CASRRGGRAGELFF.

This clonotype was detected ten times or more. In DNA, the CDR3 is TGTGCCAGCAGTTTAGCGCTGGCAGATCTTAACACCATATATTTT. Translation: CASSLALADLNTIYF. V gene TRBV12-3 or TRBV12-4 combines with J gene TRBJ1-3; D remains ambiguous. V was cut by 0 bases and J by 7 bases, with 13 bases left in between. This CDR3 contains 15 residues.